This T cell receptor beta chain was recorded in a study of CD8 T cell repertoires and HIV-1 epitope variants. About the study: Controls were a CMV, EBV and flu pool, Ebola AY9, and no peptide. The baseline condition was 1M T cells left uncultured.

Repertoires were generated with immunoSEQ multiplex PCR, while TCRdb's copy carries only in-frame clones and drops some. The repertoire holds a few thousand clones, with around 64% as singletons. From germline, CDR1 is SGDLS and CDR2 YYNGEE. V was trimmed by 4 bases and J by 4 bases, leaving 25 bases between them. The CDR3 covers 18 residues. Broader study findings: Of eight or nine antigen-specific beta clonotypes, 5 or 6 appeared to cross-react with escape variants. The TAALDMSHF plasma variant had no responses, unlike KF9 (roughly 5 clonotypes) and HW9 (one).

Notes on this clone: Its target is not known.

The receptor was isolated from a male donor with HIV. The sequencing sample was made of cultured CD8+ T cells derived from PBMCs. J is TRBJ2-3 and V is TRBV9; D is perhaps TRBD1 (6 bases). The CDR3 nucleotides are TGTGCCAGCAGCATGCCCGGTCCCGGACAGATATCTGCAGATACGCAGTATTTT. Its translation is CASSMPGPGQISADTQYF.